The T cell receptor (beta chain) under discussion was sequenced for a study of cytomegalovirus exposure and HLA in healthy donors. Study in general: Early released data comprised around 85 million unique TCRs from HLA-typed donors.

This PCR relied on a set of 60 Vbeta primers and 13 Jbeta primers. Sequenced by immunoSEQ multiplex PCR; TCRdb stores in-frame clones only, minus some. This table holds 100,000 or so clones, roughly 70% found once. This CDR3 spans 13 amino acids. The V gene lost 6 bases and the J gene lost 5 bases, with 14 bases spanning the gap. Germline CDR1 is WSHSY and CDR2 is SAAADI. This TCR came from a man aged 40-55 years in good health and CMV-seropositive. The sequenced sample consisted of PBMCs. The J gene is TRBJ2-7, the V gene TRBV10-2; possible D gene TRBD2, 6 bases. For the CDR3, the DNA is TGCGCCAGCAGGGAGGGTCGGGGGAACGAGCAGTACGTC. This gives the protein CASREGRGNEQYV.